A single sample is the source of the 30 T cell receptor beta chains below, sequenced in a study of blood T cell repertoires in COVID-19. Only in-frame clones appear in the TCRdb table, and some are missing; sequencing was by immunoSEQ multiplex PCR. The table records about 410,000 clones, 86% of them present only once. Sequencing was done on a sample of peripheral blood. Receptors originate from a woman younger than 45 with active or convalescent COVID-19.

Remarks on this clone: Other nucleotide sequences from this sample produce the same CDR3. The genes are TRBV6-5 and TRBJ1-2; D perhaps matches TRBD1 (5 bases). Trimming removed 0 bases at V and 6 bases at J, with 5 bases between. The CDR3 extends over 12 amino acids. Germline values: CDR1 MNHEY, CDR2 SVGAGI. The CDR3 is CASSYSGDGYTF. The CDR3 nucleotides read TGTGCCAGCAGTTACTCAGGGGATGGCTACACCTTC.

A word on this clone: The germline gene is not matched at one end of the junction; a read error may be the cause. The rearrangement joins TRBV18 to TRBJ2-6; the D gene is possibly TRBD1 (8 bases). Per germline, CDR1 KGHSH and CDR2 LQKENI. The CDR3 is 21 residues long. The CDR3 DNA reads as TGTGGCAGCTCACCACCGACCACCTTGAGACAGGGGAGGGTTGGGGCCAACGTCCTGACTTTC. It yields the protein CGSSPPTTLRQGRVGANVLTF.

CDR3 bases: TGTGCCAGCAGCTTGGGACAGGGAGCCTATAATTCACCCCTCCACTTT. This sequence encodes CASSLGQGAYNSPLHF. The chain couples TRBV5-4 to TRBJ1-6; the match to TRBD1 covers 7 bases. With 0 bases clipped from V and 2 bases from J, the junction kept 2 bases outside the gene matches. The CDR3 length is 16 residues. Per the germline V gene, CDR1 is SGHNT and CDR2 is YYREEE (reference sequence).

The chain links TRBV5-1 to TRBJ1-1; 8 bases match TRBD1. J was trimmed by 5 bases and V by 0 bases; bases with no gene match: 6. In germline, CDR1 is SGHRS, CDR2 YFSETQ. The CDR3 sequence is 15 residues long. The DNA for the CDR3 is TGCGCCAGCAGCTTGGCCGCAGGGGGCGCAACTGAAGCTTTCTTT. Its protein product is CASSLAAGGATEAFF.

This chain uses TRBV21-1 with TRBJ2-2; the table calls TRBD2, which could not be checked here. TRBV21-1 is noted as a pseudogene. The CDR3 is 18 residues long. The DNA of the CDR3 is TGTGCCAGCAGCCCCCCTGAGGGGGGGGCCGCCCTCACCGGGGAGCTGTTTTTT. Protein sequence: CASSPPEGGAALTGELFF.

This clone came up once. This sequence joins TRBV19 and TRBJ2-2; possibly TRBD2 for D (5 bases). The CDR3 is 14 residues long. CDR1 is LNHDA, CDR2 SQIVND, per germline (reference sequence). V was pared by 5 bases and J by 7 bases, with 14 bases between. The CDR3 loop is CASSPGIIGGELFF. The DNA of the CDR3 is TGTGCCAGTAGTCCCGGGATTATCGGCGGGGAGCTGTTTTTT.

V gene TRBV9 combines with J gene TRBJ1-1; possibly TRBD1 for D (6 bases). Trimming shortened V by 3 bases and J by 11 bases, and 20 bases separated the two germline ends. Looked up from germline, CDR1 is SGDLS and CDR2 is YYNGEE. The CDR3 covers 14 residues. In nucleotides, the CDR3 is TGTGCCAGCAGCGCCCCGAGGGAAGGGGGTAAGGCTTTCTTT. Encoded protein: CASSAPREGGKAFF.

The V and J genes are TRBV15 and TRBJ1-1; unclear D gene. This CDR3 contains 15 residues. Germline values: CDR1 LNHNV, CDR2 YYDKDF (reference sequence). Trimming took 1 base from V and 0 from J, leaving 9 bases between them. As DNA, the CDR3 is TGTGCCACCAGCAGAGCTCCGGGATTGAACACTGAAGCTTTCTTT. Its translation is CATSRAPGLNTEAFF.

This chain uses TRBV10-3 with TRBJ1-6, with D possibly being TRBD1 (6 bases). The CDR3 length is 13 residues. The V end was cut by 5 bases, the J end by 7 bases, with 9 bases between. CDR1 ENHRY and CDR2 SYGVKD come from the germline V gene. CDR3 in DNA: TGTGCCATCAGTACAGGGATCAATTCACCCCTCCACTTT. This gives the protein CAISTGINSPLHF.

This chain connects TRBV4-1 to TRBJ2-3; 8 bases line up with TRBD2. The length of the CDR3 is 12 residues. Germline CDR1 reads MGHRA; CDR2 reads YSYEKL. Trimming removed 4 bases from V and 6 bases from J; junction bases left unmatched: 0. The DNA of the CDR3 is TGCGCCAGCAGCCCTAGCGGGGATACGCAGTATTTT. This sequence encodes CASSPSGDTQYF.

The J gene is TRBJ2-1, the V gene TRBV23-1; TRBD2 is a possible D gene (6 bases). TRBV23-1 is classed as an ORF, of uncertain function. CDR3 length: 21 residues. Between the trimmed V and J ends, which lost 1 base and 2 bases, there was a span of 27 bases. CDR3 protein: CASSQWGDSPSQTLTYNEQFF. CDR3 nucleotide sequence: TGCGCCAGCAGTCAATGGGGGGACTCCCCGAGCCAGACTCTCACCTACAATGAGCAGTTCTTC.

The J gene is TRBJ2-7, the V gene TRBV6-1; the D gene is possibly TRBD2 (6 bases). Germline CDR1 and CDR2: MNHNS and SASEGT. CDR3 size: 15 residues. V lost 2 bases and J 5 bases, leaving 16 bases between the germline ends. CDR3 coding DNA: TGTGCCAGCAGTGAACGGAACGGGAGAGTCGACGAGCAGTACTTC. It yields the protein CASSERNGRVDEQYF.

V and J are TRBV5-6 and TRBJ2-7; 8 bases map to TRBD1. The CDR3 loop spans 14 amino acids. The junction had 15 bases not matched to a gene; V was cut back by 4 bases and J by 12 bases. Germline CDR1 is SGHDT and CDR2 is YYEEEE. The CDR3 region is CASSGQGSHPLSYF. As DNA, the CDR3 is TGTGCCAGCAGCGGACAGGGAAGCCACCCCCTTTCGTACTTC.

The rearrangement links TRBV19 to TRBJ2-5; 9 positions match TRBD1. Germline-derived CDR1 and CDR2 are LNHDA and SQIVND (reference sequence). This CDR3 spans 16 amino acids. The V and J ends lost 3 bases and 4 bases, in that order; junction bases with no gene match: 9. CDR3 nucleotides: TGTGCCAGTAGTATGTTCGCGACAGGGGGAGGAGAGACCCAGTACTTC. Protein product: CASSMFATGGGETQYF.

This chain links TRBV15 with TRBJ2-2, with 14 bases lining up with TRBD2. The J segment lost 5 bases and the V segment lost 7 bases, leaving 12 bases of the junction unmatched. The CDR3 length is 18 residues. The germline gives CDR1 LNHNV, CDR2 YYDKDF (reference sequence). The CDR3 spells CATTIPGLAGERTGELFF. The CDR3 DNA is TGTGCCACCACTATTCCGGGACTAGCGGGAGAGAGGACCGGGGAGCTGTTTTTT.

This sequence joins TRBV29-1 and TRBJ1-2; the D gene is possibly TRBD1 (6 bases). Germline V lookup: CDR1 SQVTM, CDR2 ANQGSEA. The CDR3 consists of 14 residues. Trimming pared 3 bases from V and 4 bases from J, leaving 15 bases between. The CDR3 region is CSVESQGFGYGYTF. The CDR3 region has the DNA TGCAGCGTTGAGTCTCAGGGGTTTGGCTATGGCTACACCTTC.

This chain links TRBV5-4 with TRBJ2-2; TRBD1 might be the D (6 bases). Trimming removed 2 bases from V and 0 bases from J, with 11 bases in between. Germline CDR1 SGHNT, CDR2 YYREEE (reference sequence). This CDR3 contains 16 residues. In DNA, the CDR3 is TGTGCCAGCAGCTTCGGACAGACCCCGAACACCGGGGAGCTGTTTTTT. Translation gives CASSFGQTPNTGELFF.

The V gene is TRBV4-1, the J gene TRBJ2-7; 14 bases map to TRBD2. Germline trimming cut 1 base from V and 4 bases from J; bases unmatched to any gene: 9. Germline loops: CDR1 MGHRA, CDR2 YSYEKL. The CDR3 is 18 amino acids. CDR3 loop: CASSQGSGLAGAFYEQYF. CDR3 coding DNA: TGCGCCAGCAGCCAAGGTTCGGGACTAGCGGGAGCATTTTACGAGCAGTACTTC.

The chain combines TRBV18 with TRBJ2-7; D ambiguous. This CDR3 region has 16 residues. The germline CDR1 and CDR2 sequences are KGHSH and LQKENI. Between the trimmed V and J ends, which lost 3 bases and 1 base, there was a span of 16 bases. The CDR3 coding sequence is TGTGCCAGCTCACCTGACCCGACTGCTCCGTCCTACGAGCAGTACTTC. Translating gives CASSPDPTAPSYEQYF. Looking up the rest from reference TRBV18 and TRBJ2-7 gives the full variable domain: NAGVMQNPRHLVRRRGQEARLRCSPMKGHSHVYWYRQLPEEGLKFMVYLQKENIIDESGMPKERFSAEFPKEGPSILRIQQVVRGDSAAYFCASSPDPTAPSYEQYFGPGTRLTVT.

This chain's CDR3 is CASSLVFGQGDNEQYF. CDR3 bases: TGTGCCAGCAGCTTAGTCTTTGGGCAGGGGGACAACGAGCAGTACTTC. The V call is TRBV7-6, the J call TRBJ2-7; 7 nucleotides align to TRBD1. From germline, CDR1 is SGHVS and CDR2 FNYEAQ. The CDR3 consists of 16 residues. After removal of 1 base from V and 5 bases from J, the junction contained 11 bases not matched to a gene.

This clone has just one count. The gene calls are TRBV27 and TRBJ1-1; maybe TRBD1 (5 bases). The germline V and J ends were trimmed by 4 bases and 7 bases, with 13 bases remaining between them. This CDR3 is built from 13 residues. Germline CDR1 MNHEY, CDR2 SMNVEV (reference sequence). DNA for the CDR3: TGTGCCAGCAGTTCCGACCCGGGGGGTGAAGCTTTCTTT. Amino acid sequence: CASSSDPGGEAFF.

This rearrangement joins TRBV19 to TRBJ1-2, with D perhaps TRBD1 (5 bases). Per the germline V gene, CDR1 is LNHDA and CDR2 is SQIVND (reference sequence). This CDR3 comprises 14 residues. V gave up 5 bases and J gave up 2 bases, with 12 bases separating them. CDR3 coding DNA: TGTGCCAGTAGTCCCACGACAGTCAACTATGGCTACACCTTC. Protein: CASSPTTVNYGYTF.

The chain carries TRBV25-1 and TRBJ1-4; 7 bases fit TRBD1. This CDR3 has 15 amino acids. Germline V CDR1 and CDR2: MGHDK, SYGVNS. Unmatched junction bases numbered 4, after V lost 1 base and J lost 5 bases. The CDR3 DNA follows: TGTGCCAGCAGTGAATCGGGACAGCTCAATGAAAAACTGTTTTTT. Translation gives CASSESGQLNEKLFF.

There are a few counts of this clone. Additional DNA sequences in this sample encode the identical CDR3. V gene TRBV6-5 combines with J gene TRBJ1-1; 9 bases fit TRBD1. From germline, CDR1 is MNHEY and CDR2 SVGAGI. CDR3 length: 15 residues. The junction had 8 bases not matched to a gene; V was cut back by 5 bases and J by 4 bases. The CDR3 sequence is CASSIETGGTTEAFF. The CDR3, as DNA: TGTGCCAGCAGTATTGAGACAGGGGGAACCACTGAAGCTTTCTTT.

The gene calls are TRBV5-1 and TRBJ2-6, with 8 bases lining up with TRBD1. The V gene end was trimmed by 1 base and the J gene end by 0 bases; junction bases not matched to a gene: 12. Germline V gives CDR1 SGHRS, CDR2 YFSETQ. The CDR3 has 20 residues. The CDR3 reads CASSLPSGRTGNSGANVLTF. In DNA, the CDR3 is TGCGCCAGCAGCTTGCCCTCGGGGCGGACAGGGAACTCTGGGGCCAACGTCCTGACTTTC.

The chain recombines TRBV5-6 with TRBJ1-3, with 7 nucleotides matching TRBD1. V gave up 3 bases and J gave up 4 bases; unmatched junction bases: 4. CDR1 and CDR2 from the germline V gene are SGHDT and YYEEEE. The CDR3 consists of 14 residues. The CDR3 spells CASSSDREGNTIYF. The CDR3 coding sequence is TGTGCCAGCAGCTCTGACAGGGAGGGAAACACCATATATTTT.

The chain joins TRBV2 to TRBJ1-5; 9 nucleotides align to TRBD1. J lost 5 bases, V lost 5 bases, and 10 bases had no gene match. This CDR3 has 16 amino acids. The V gene's germline CDR1 is SNHLY and CDR2 FYNNEI. The DNA for the CDR3 is TGTGCCAGCAGTCGTACCGGGACAGGGAGGGATCAGCCCCAGCATTTT. Amino acids: CASSRTGTGRDQPQHF. The full variable domain, in which reference TRBV2 and TRBJ1-5 provide the parts outside the CDR3, is EPEVTQTPSHQVTQMGQEVILRCVPISNHLYFYWYRQILGQKVEFLVSFYNNEISEKSEIFDDQFSVERPDGSNFTLKIRSTKLEDSAMYFCASSRTGTGRDQPQHFGDGTRLSIL.

The chain employs TRBV29-1 and TRBJ1-1, with 7 bases fitting TRBD1. There are 12 residues in the CDR3. With V trimmed by 6 bases and J by 5 bases, 6 bases remained unmatched. In germline, CDR1 is SQVTM, CDR2 ANQGSEA. The DNA of the CDR3 is TGCAGCGTCAATCAACAGGGGACTGAAGCTTTCTTT. It codes for CSVNQQGTEAFF. The whole variable domain, filled in from reference TRBV29-1 and TRBJ1-1, reads SAVISQKPSRDICQRGTSLTIQCQVDSQVTMMFWYRQQPGQSLTLIATANQGSEATYESGFVIDKFPISRPNLTFSTLTVSNMSPEDSSIYLCSVNQQGTEAFFGQGTRLTVV.

The V gene is TRBV5-1, the J gene TRBJ2-2; D perhaps matches TRBD1 (5 bases). Germline V CDR1 and CDR2: SGHRS, YFSETQ. Trimming shortened V by 3 bases and J by 1 base, and 13 bases separated the two germline ends. The CDR3 is 16 residues long. CDR3 sequence (DNA): TGCGCCAGCAGCTGGCTGACAGAGGAGAACACCGGGGAGCTGTTTTTT. Amino acids: CASSWLTEENTGELFF.

V is TRBV5-6 and J is TRBJ2-1; D perhaps matches TRBD2 (5 bases). The germline gives CDR1 SGHDT, CDR2 YYEEEE. The CDR3 consists of 14 residues. V gave up 4 bases and J gave up 11 bases, with 19 bases separating them. The CDR3 is CASSSYGGPGKQFF. DNA of the CDR3: TGTGCCAGCAGCAGTTATGGCGGGCCGGGGAAGCAGTTCTTC.